The 27 T cell receptor beta chains given below trace back to one sample, sequenced in a study of beta chain features in type 1 diabetes. Antigens for these TCRs are unknown. cDNA synthesis used the whole RNA isolate, giving expressed TCRB sequences. Clones were sequenced by immunoSEQ multiplex PCR, and TCRdb holds only the in-frame ones, with some missing. This table has 600,000 to 700,000 clones, around an eighth appearing once. Study conclusions and caveats: Shortening of TCRB CDR3s, moderate but significant, appeared in all four CD4+ subsets of Type 1 diabetes patients.

Specimen: naive CD4+ T cells from blood. The receptor set was obtained from a man between 18 and 35 years old with type 1 diabetes.

This clone has more than one count but fewer than ten. The chain recombines TRBV4-1 with TRBJ2-7; maybe TRBD2 (7 bases). This CDR3 spans 15 amino acids. Germline V gene data show CDR1 as MGHRA and CDR2 as YSYEKL. The V end was cut by 1 base, the J end by 4 bases, with 14 bases between. For the CDR3, the DNA is TGCGCCAGCAGCCAAGGCGGGGGCTCCATGTACGAGCAGTACTTC. Translating it yields CASSQGGGSMYEQYF.

This clone has more than one count but fewer than ten. This chain links TRBV4-1 with TRBJ1-4; a possible D gene is TRBD1 (6 bases). V lost 4 bases, J lost 7 bases, and 19 bases lay in between. The CDR3 has 16 residues. CDR1 MGHRA and CDR2 YSYEKL come from the germline V gene. DNA of the CDR3: TGCGCCAGCAGCCCACATCAAGGGGGGGTTGGTGAAAAACTGTTTTTT. It is translated as CASSPHQGGVGEKLFF.

There are a few counts of this clone. The chain couples TRBV11-1 to TRBJ2-2; D perhaps matches TRBD1 (5 bases). The CDR3 contains 12 residues. Trimming took off 6 bases at V and 15 bases at J, with 17 bases between the two ends. The germline gives CDR1 SGHAT, CDR2 FQDESV (reference sequence). The CDR3 nucleotides read TGTGCCAGCAGTCCCTCCGACAGTCGGATGTTTTTT. It is translated as CASSPSDSRMFF.

This clone was found a few times. The CDR3 sequence is CASSLDWGNGELFF. DNA of the CDR3: TGCGCCAGCAGCCTAGATTGGGGGAACGGGGAGCTGTTTTTT. The chain is built from TRBV5-1 and TRBJ2-2; tentatively, D is TRBD1 or TRBD2 (5 bases each). Germline assignment: CDR1 SGHRS and CDR2 YFSETQ. Trimming took 4 bases from V and 7 from J, leaving 14 bases between them. The CDR3 length is 14 residues.

In its sample, this clone was seen a few times. The CDR3 nucleotides are TGTGCCAGCAGTTACGGGGCAGGGGGCTATGAAAAACTGTTTTTT. Its translation: CASSYGAGGYEKLFF. J is TRBJ1-4 and V is TRBV6-5, with TRBD1 matching over 8 bases. The CDR3 length is 15 residues. J lost 6 bases, V lost 2 bases, and 5 bases had no gene match. Germline loops: CDR1 MNHEY, CDR2 SVGAGI.

V and J are TRBV6-5 and TRBJ1-1, with D hard to call. CDR1 is MNHEY, CDR2 SVGAGI, per germline. V was clipped by 8 bases and J by 0 bases, with 16 bases between them. The CDR3 has 15 residues. The CDR3 nucleotides are TGTGCCAGCGGTCCCCATGAGCCGTTGAACACTGAAGCTTTCTTT. This sequence encodes CASGPHEPLNTEAFF.

There are a few counts of this clone. The V gene is TRBV10-3, the J gene TRBJ1-1; 7 bases line up with TRBD1. With 4 bases clipped from V and 4 bases from J, the junction kept 3 bases outside the gene matches. CDR1 ENHRY and CDR2 SYGVKD come from the germline V gene. The CDR3 runs 13 residues. Here the CDR3 reads CAISAWTGTEAFF. The CDR3 bases are TGTGCCATCAGTGCTTGGACAGGCACTGAAGCTTTCTTT.

V usage is TRBV2 and J usage is TRBJ2-5; the match to TRBD1 covers 8 bases. J gave up 5 bases and V 5 bases, and 7 bases lay outside the gene matches. The length of the CDR3 is 14 residues. Germline lookup yields CDR1 SNHLY and CDR2 FYNNEI. The CDR3 spells CASSFDRGRETQYF. CDR3 coding DNA: TGTGCCAGCAGTTTTGACAGGGGTAGGGAGACCCAGTACTTC.

This chain joins TRBV20-1 and TRBJ2-5; D call uncertain. The germline V gene encodes CDR1 DFQATT and CDR2 SNEGSKA (reference sequence). V lost 5 bases, J lost 5 bases, and 9 bases lay in between. The length of the CDR3 is 11 residues. CDR3 loop: CSARGFETQYF. Here the CDR3 DNA reads TGCAGTGCTCGTGGGTTTGAGACCCAGTACTTC.

The rearrangement links TRBV9 to TRBJ2-3; 8 bases align to TRBD2. With 0 bases clipped from V and 0 bases from J, the junction kept 6 bases outside the gene matches. The CDR3 length is 17 residues. The germline CDR1 and CDR2 sequences are SGDLS and YYNGEE. The CDR3 DNA is TGTGCCAGCAGCGTAGCGGGCGGGGGGCCGAGCACAGATACGCAGTATTTT. Encoded protein: CASSVAGGGPSTDTQYF.

This clone occurred a few times. The CDR3 sequence is CASSLEGAYGEAFF. Written as DNA, the CDR3 is TGTGCCAGCAGTTTAGAGGGGGCGTATGGTGAAGCTTTCTTT. This chain links TRBV6-5 with TRBJ1-1, with 7 nucleotides matching TRBD1. Germline CDR1 is MNHEY and CDR2 is SVGAGI. V lost 4 bases to trimming and J lost 7 bases; unmatched junction nucleotides: 9. This CDR3 has 14 amino acids.

This clone came up a few times. The chain joins TRBV6-6 to TRBJ2-7; possibly TRBD1 for D (5 bases). Germline lookup yields CDR1 MNHNY and CDR2 SVGAGI (reference sequence). V lost 6 bases and J 3 bases, leaving 9 bases between the germline ends. The CDR3 extends over 12 amino acids. The CDR3 is CASSYDSYEQYF. The CDR3 DNA reads as TGTGCCAGCAGCTACGACAGCTACGAGCAGTACTTC.

CDR3 sequence reads: CAQAPSRGGYTF. The CDR3 DNA reads as TGTGCCCAAGCCCCCAGTAGGGGGGGCTACACCTTC. This chain joins TRBV30 and TRBJ1-2; perhaps TRBD1 as D (6 bases). Germline V gives CDR1 GTSNPN, CDR2 SVGIG (reference sequence). Trimming pared 8 bases from V and 8 bases from J, leaving 18 bases between. The CDR3 has 12 residues.

This clone was found a few times. This sequence joins TRBV4-2 and TRBJ2-7; 12 positions match TRBD2. CDR3 length equals 17 residues. CDR1 is LGHNA and CDR2 is YNFKEQ in the germline V gene. The V and J ends lost 4 bases and 4 bases, in that order; junction bases with no gene match: 11. In DNA form, the CDR3 reads TGTGCCAGCAGCCCAATCCTAGCGGGGGGGCAGGAATACGAGCAGTACTTC. Its translation is CASSPILAGGQEYEQYF.

This clone was recorded a few times. The chain is built from TRBV6-5 and TRBJ1-3; D possibly corresponds to TRBD1 (6 bases). The CDR3 length is 13 residues. From germline, CDR1 is MNHEY and CDR2 SVGAGI. V lost 6 bases to trimming and J lost 6 bases, with 12 bases between them. The CDR3 protein is CASSAGTLNTIYF. CDR3 coding DNA: TGTGCCAGCAGCGCCGGGACATTAAACACCATATATTTT.

The sample holds a few counts of this clone. This rearrangement joins TRBV10-3 to TRBJ2-3; the D is unclear. There are 16 residues in the CDR3. Germline V gene lookup returns CDR1 ENHRY and CDR2 SYGVKD. Trimming cost V 0 bases and J 2 bases, with 12 bases left between them. The CDR3 DNA follows: TGTGCCATCAGTGAGTCGCGGCTAGGGAACACAGATACGCAGTATTTT. It yields the protein CAISESRLGNTDTQYF.

This clone turned up a few times. The V call is TRBV28, the J call TRBJ1-1; the D is unclear. Between the trimmed V and J ends, which lost 7 bases and 4 bases, there was a span of 7 bases. CDR1 is MDHEN, CDR2 SYDVKM, per germline. This CDR3 region has 11 residues. The CDR3 DNA follows: TGTGCCAGCATATACACCACTGAAGCTTTCTTT. As protein: CASIYTTEAFF.

This chain links TRBV6-1 with TRBJ1-5, with D possibly TRBD1 on 6 matching bases. CDR3 length equals 16 residues. V was shortened by 0 bases and J by 2 bases, with 11 bases between the two germline ends. Germline lookup yields CDR1 MNHNS and CDR2 SASEGT. The CDR3 sequence: CASSEARRGGNQPQHF. The CDR3 nucleotides are TGTGCCAGCAGTGAAGCGCGCAGGGGAGGCAATCAGCCCCAGCATTTT.

This clone has more than one count but fewer than ten. V gene TRBV6-1 combines with J gene TRBJ2-6, with D uncertain. This CDR3 region has 14 residues. Germline CDR1 reads MNHNS; CDR2 reads SASEGT. The V gene lost 6 bases and the J gene lost 0 bases, with 6 bases spanning the gap. The CDR3 sequence: CASRFSSGANVLTF. The CDR3 bases are TGTGCCAGCAGGTTTAGCTCTGGGGCCAACGTCCTGACTTTC.

The V gene is TRBV6-5, the J gene TRBJ1-6, with TRBD1 as a possible D gene (6 bases). V gave up 5 bases and J gave up 7 bases, with 12 bases separating them. Germline CDR1 and CDR2: MNHEY and SVGAGI. This CDR3 contains 14 residues. The chain's CDR3 is CASSLDRWNSPLHF. Here the CDR3 DNA reads TGTGCCAGCAGTCTAGACAGGTGGAATTCACCCCTCCACTTT.

This clone was seen more than once but under ten times. The chain is built from TRBV13 and TRBJ2-7; tentatively, D is TRBD1 (5 bases). The V gene lost 5 bases and the J gene lost 0 bases, with 14 bases spanning the gap. CDR3 length: 15 residues. Per germline, CDR1 PRHDT and CDR2 FYEKMQ (reference sequence). The CDR3 region is CASSEGGHYSYEQYF. CDR3 DNA: TGTGCCAGCAGCGAAGGTGGACACTACTCCTACGAGCAGTACTTC.

This clone was found a few times. The chain uses TRBV2 and TRBJ2-7; the D is unclear. CDR1 is SNHLY and CDR2 is FYNNEI in the germline V gene. V was trimmed by 3 bases and J by 6 bases, leaving 9 bases between them. The CDR3 extends over 12 amino acids. The CDR3 is CASSEQNVEQYF. Here the CDR3 DNA reads TGTGCCAGCAGTGAGCAAAACGTCGAGCAGTACTTC.

In this sample, this clone turned up a few times. This chain joins TRBV7-9 and TRBJ1-4; TRBD1 matches 10 bases. CDR1 and CDR2 from the germline V gene are SEHNR and FQNEAQ (reference sequence). The CDR3 totals 14 residues. The J segment lost 8 bases and the V segment lost 5 bases, leaving 5 bases of the junction unmatched. This CDR3 reads CASSRQGAGEKLFF. CDR3 nucleotide sequence: TGTGCCAGCAGCCGACAGGGGGCAGGGGAAAAACTGTTTTTT. The full variable domain, with the rest looked up from reference TRBV7-9 and TRBJ1-4, is DTGVSQNPRHKITKRGQNVTFRCDPISEHNRLYWYRQTLGQGPEFLTYFQNEAQLEKSRLLSDRFSAERPKGSFSTLEIQRTEQGDSAMYLCASSRQGAGEKLFFGSGTQLSVL.

The chain employs TRBV10-1 and TRBJ2-1; D is ambiguous. The V end lost 3 bases, the J end lost 3 bases, and 12 bases lay between the germline ends. The CDR3 totals 15 residues. Germline V gene sequence: CDR1 WNHNN, CDR2 SYGVQD (reference sequence). The CDR3, as DNA: TGCGCCAGCAGTGATTTTACAGCCCTCTACAATGAGCAGTTCTTC. Its translation is CASSDFTALYNEQFF.

The table lists this clone with a few counts. This sample also contains other DNA sequences that code for the same CDR3. The chain links TRBV28 to TRBJ2-3; no definite D call. The V gene's germline CDR1 is MDHEN and CDR2 SYDVKM. Trimming left V 4 bases short and J 2 bases short, with 4 bases between. This CDR3 region has 12 residues. The CDR3: CASSSVTDTQYF. The CDR3 coding sequence is TGTGCCAGCAGTTCGGTCACAGATACGCAGTATTTT.

The CDR3 is CAWSLGVQETQYF. The DNA of the CDR3 is TGTGCCTGGAGCCTTGGGGTCCAAGAGACCCAGTACTTC. The chain carries TRBV30 and TRBJ2-5; D gene ambiguous. Per the germline V gene, CDR1 is GTSNPN and CDR2 is SVGIG (reference sequence). The CDR3 extends over 13 amino acids. V lost 3 bases and J 1 base, leaving 9 bases between the germline ends.

The chain recombines TRBV29-1 with TRBJ2-2; TRBD1 matches at 10 bases. Trimming took 7 bases from V and 5 from J; bases not matched to a gene: 7. This CDR3 comprises 14 residues. In germline, CDR1 is SQVTM, CDR2 ANQGSEA. In DNA form, the CDR3 reads TGCAGCGGGGTGACAGGGGGCGGTACCGGGGAGCTGTTTTTT. It codes for CSGVTGGGTGELFF.